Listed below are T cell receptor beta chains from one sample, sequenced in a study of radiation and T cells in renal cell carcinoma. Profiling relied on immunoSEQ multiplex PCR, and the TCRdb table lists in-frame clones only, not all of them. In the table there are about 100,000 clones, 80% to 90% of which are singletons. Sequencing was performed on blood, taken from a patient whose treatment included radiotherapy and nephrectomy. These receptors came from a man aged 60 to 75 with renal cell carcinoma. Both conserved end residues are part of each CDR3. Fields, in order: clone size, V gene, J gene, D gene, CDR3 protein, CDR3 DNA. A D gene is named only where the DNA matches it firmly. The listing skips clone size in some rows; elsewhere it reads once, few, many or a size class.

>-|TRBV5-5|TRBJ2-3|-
CASSLGGDTQYF
TGTGCCAGCAGCTTGGGCGGCGATACGCAGTATTTT
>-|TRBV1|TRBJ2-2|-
CTSSQDTASGRIWTGELFF
TGCACCAGCAGCCAAGATACGGCTAGCGGGAGGATATGGACCGGGGAGCTGTTTTTT
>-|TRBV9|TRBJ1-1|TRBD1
CASSSTGATEAFF
TGTGCCAGCAGCTCGACAGGGGCCACTGAAGCTTTCTTT
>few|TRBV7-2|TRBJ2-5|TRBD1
CASSLPGTGAMETQYF
TGTGCCAGCAGCCTACCCGGGACAGGGGCGATGGAGACCCAGTACTTC
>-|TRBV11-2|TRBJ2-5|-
CASSLGSQETQYF
TGTGCCAGCAGCTTAGGATCCCAAGAGACCCAGTACTTC
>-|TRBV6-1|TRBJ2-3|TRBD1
CASSFRDRVDTQYF
TGTGCCAGCAGTTTTCGGGACAGGGTCGATACGCAGTATTTT
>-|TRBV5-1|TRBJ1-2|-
CASSLRGSADGYTF
TGCGCCAGCAGCTTGCGGGGGAGCGCAGATGGCTACACCTTC
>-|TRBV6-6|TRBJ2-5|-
CASSYGQETQYF
TGTGCCAGCAGTTATGGCCAAGAGACCCAGTACTTC
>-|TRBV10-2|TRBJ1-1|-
CASSDFKNTEAFF
TGCGCCAGCAGTGATTTTAAAAACACTGAAGCTTTCTTT
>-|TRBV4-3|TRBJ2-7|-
CASSQPMKDYEQYF
TGCGCCAGCAGCCAACCCATGAAAGACTACGAGCAGTACTTC
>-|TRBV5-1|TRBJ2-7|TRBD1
CASSLEGQGAAAGEQYF
TGCGCCAGCAGCTTGGAGGGACAGGGGGCAGCAGCAGGCGAGCAGTACTTC